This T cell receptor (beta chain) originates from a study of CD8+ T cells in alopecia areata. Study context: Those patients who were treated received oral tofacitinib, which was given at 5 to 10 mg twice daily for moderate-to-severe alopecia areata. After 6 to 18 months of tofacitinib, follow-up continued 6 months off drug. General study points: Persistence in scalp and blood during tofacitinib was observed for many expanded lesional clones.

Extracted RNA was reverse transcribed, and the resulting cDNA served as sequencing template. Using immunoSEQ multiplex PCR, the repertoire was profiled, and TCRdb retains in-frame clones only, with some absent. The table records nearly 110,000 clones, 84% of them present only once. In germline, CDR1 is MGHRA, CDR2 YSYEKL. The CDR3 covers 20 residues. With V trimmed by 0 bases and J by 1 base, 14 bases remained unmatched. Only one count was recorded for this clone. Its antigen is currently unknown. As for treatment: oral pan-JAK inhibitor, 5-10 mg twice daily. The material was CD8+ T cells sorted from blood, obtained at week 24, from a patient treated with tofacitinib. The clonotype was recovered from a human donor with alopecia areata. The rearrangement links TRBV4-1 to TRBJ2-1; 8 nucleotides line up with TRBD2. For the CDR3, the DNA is TGCGCCAGCAGCCAAGATGGCATAGGAGTAGCGGGGACATCCTACAATGAGCAGTTCTTC. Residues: CASSQDGIGVAGTSYNEQFF.